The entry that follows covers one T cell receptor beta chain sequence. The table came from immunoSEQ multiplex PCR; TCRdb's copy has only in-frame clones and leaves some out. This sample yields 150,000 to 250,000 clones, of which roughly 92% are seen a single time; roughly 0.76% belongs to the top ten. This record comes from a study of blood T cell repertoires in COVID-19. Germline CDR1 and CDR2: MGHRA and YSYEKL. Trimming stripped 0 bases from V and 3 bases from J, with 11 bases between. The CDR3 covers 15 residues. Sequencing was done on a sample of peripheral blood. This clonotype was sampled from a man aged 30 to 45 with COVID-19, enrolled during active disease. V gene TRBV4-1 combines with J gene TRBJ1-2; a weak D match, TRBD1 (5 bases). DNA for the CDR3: TGCGCCAGCAGCCAAGAGGAGGGGATCGACTATGGCTACACCTTC. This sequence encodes CASSQEEGIDYGYTF.